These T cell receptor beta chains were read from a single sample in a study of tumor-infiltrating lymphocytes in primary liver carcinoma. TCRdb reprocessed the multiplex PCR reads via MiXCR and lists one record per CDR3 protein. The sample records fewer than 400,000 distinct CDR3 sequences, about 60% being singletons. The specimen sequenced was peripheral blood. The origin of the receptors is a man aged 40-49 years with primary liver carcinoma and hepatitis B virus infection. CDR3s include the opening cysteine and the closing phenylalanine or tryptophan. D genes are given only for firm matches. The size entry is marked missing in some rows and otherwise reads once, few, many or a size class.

DNA: TGTGCCAGCAGCCGGGGGACTAGCAGGGAGCAGTACTTC
CDR3: CASSRGTSREQYF
D: TRBD2
V: TRBV5-6
size: few
J: TRBJ2-7

DNA: TGTGCCAGCAGGAGCCTGGGGACAGGGACCAGCTCCTATAATTCACCCCTCCACTTT
CDR3: CASRSLGTGTSSYNSPLHF
D: TRBD1
V: TRBV6-5
size: few
J: TRBJ1-6

DNA: TGCAGCGTTGACGGGGGTCAGGGGGCCGGAGATACGCAGTATTTT
CDR3: CSVDGGQGAGDTQYF
D: TRBD1
V: TRBV29-1
size: many
J: TRBJ2-3

DNA: TGTGCCAGCAGCCAACCGTTGAGCGAGCAGTACTTC
CDR3: CASSQPLSEQYF
D: .
V: TRBV11-1
size: .
J: TRBJ2-7

DNA: TGTGCCAGCACCCCCGCTCGGGAGGAGCGGAATGAGCAGTTCTTC
CDR3: CASTPAREERNEQFF
D: TRBD2
V: TRBV7-8
size: .
J: TRBJ2-1

DNA: TGTGCCAGCAGCGTAGAGACAGGGCTGATCTACGAGCAGTACTTC
CDR3: CASSVETGLIYEQYF
D: TRBD1
V: TRBV12-3/TRBV12-4
size: .
J: TRBJ2-7

DNA: TGTGCCTGGAAGAGAACATCATACACCGGGGAGCTGTCTTTT
CDR3: CAWKRTSYTGELSF
D: .
V: TRBV30
size: .
J: TRBJ2-2

DNA: TGTGCCAGCAGTTTATTTTCCGGACAAGGCTATGGCTACACCTTC
CDR3: CASSLFSGQGYGYTF
D: .
V: TRBV28
size: .
J: TRBJ1-2

DNA: TGTGCCAGCAGTTGGCGGGATGACTCCTACGAGCAGTACTTC
CDR3: CASSWRDDSYEQYF
D: .
V: TRBV27
size: .
J: TRBJ2-7

DNA: TGTGCCAACAGTTTCGCTGTCCTAACGAACACCGGGGAGCTGGTTTTT
CDR3: CANSFAVLTNTGELVF
D: .
V: TRBV12-3/TRBV12-4
size: .
J: TRBJ2-2

DNA: TGTGCCAGCAGTGGGCAAGCCGGACAGGGGACATCTCGGGGCAAAAACATTCAGTACTTC
CDR3: CASSGQAGQGTSRGKNIQYF
D: TRBD1
V: TRBV6-6
size: .
J: TRBJ2-4

DNA: TGCGCCAGCAGCGGAGGCCAGGGGACAGGAGTTTCCTACGAGCAGTACTTC
CDR3: CASSGGQGTGVSYEQYF
D: TRBD1
V: TRBV5-1
size: few
J: TRBJ2-7